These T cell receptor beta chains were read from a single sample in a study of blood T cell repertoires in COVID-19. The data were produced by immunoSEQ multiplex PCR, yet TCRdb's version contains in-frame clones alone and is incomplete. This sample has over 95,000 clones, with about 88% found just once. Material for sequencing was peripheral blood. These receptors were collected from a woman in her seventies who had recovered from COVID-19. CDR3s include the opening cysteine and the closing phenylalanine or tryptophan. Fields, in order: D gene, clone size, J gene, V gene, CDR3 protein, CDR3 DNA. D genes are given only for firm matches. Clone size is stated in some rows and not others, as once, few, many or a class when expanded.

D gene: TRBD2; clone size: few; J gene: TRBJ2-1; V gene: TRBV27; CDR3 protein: CASSFPSTSGTSYNEQFF; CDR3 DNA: TGTGCCAGCAGTTTCCCGTCCACTAGCGGGACCTCCTACAATGAGCAGTTCTTC
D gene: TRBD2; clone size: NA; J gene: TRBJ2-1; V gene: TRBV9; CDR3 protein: CASTLGGGGPYNEQFF; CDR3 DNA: TGTGCCAGCACTTTGGGCGGGGGAGGCCCCTACAATGAGCAGTTCTTC
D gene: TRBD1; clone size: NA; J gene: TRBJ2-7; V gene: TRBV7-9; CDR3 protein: CASSRDRASYEQYF; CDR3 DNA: TGTGCCAGCAGCAGAGACAGGGCCTCCTACGAGCAGTACTTC
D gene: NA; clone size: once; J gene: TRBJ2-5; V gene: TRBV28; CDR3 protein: CASRGRGWETQYF; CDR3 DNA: TGTGCCAGCCGGGGGAGAGGTTGGGAGACCCAGTACTTC
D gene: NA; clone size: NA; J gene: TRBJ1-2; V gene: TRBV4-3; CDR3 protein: CASSQGYRDYGYTF; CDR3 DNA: TGCGCCAGCAGCCAGGGTTACAGGGACTATGGCTACACCTTC
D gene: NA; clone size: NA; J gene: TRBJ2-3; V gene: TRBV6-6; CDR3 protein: CASSWDFRDTQYF; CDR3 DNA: TGTGCCAGCAGCTGGGACTTCCGAGATACGCAGTATTTT
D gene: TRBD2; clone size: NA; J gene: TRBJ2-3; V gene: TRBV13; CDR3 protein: CASTSGGGDTSTDTQYF; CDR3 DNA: TGTGCCAGCACCTCAGGCGGGGGGGATACTAGCACAGATACGCAGTATTTT
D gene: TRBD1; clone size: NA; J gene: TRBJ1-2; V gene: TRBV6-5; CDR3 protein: CASTRDRDYGYTF; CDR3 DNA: TGTGCCAGCACCCGGGACAGGGACTATGGCTACACCTTC
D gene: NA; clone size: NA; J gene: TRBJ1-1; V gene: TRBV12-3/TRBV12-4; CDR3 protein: CASSSDGGFAFF; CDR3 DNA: TGTGCCAGCAGCTCAGATGGAGGGTTCGCTTTCTTT
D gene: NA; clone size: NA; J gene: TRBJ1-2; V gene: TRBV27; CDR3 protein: CASSLRGPDYGYTF; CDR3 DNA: TGTGCCAGCAGTTTAAGGGGCCCCGACTATGGCTACACCTTC
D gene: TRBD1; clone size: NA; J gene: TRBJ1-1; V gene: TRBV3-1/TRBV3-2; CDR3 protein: CASSLGTESLDTEAFF; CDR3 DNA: TGTGCCAGCAGCCTCGGGACAGAAAGTTTGGACACTGAAGCTTTCTTT
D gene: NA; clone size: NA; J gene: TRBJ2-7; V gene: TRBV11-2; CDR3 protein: CASSLGAGPAYEQYF; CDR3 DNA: TGTGCCAGCAGCTTAGGGGCAGGGCCAGCCTACGAGCAGTACTTC
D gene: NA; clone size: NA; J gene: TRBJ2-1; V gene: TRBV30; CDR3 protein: CAWSVGGGSEQFF; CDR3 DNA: TGTGCCTGGAGTGTGGGGGGGGGCAGTGAGCAGTTCTTC
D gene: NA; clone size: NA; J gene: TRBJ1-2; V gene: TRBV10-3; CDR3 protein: CAIRPGPNYGYTF; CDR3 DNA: TGTGCCATCAGACCAGGCCCTAACTATGGCTACACCTTC
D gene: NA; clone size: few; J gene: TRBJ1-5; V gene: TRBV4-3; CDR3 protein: CASSQDRAGNQPQHF; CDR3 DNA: TGCGCCAGCAGCCAAGACAGGGCAGGCAATCAGCCCCAGCATTTT
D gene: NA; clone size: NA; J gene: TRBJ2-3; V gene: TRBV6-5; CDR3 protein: CASSYGGWSTDTQYF; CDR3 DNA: TGTGCCAGCAGTTACGGAGGGTGGAGCACAGATACGCAGTATTTT
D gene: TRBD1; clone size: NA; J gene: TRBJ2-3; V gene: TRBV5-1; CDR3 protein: CASSGQGGEDTQYF; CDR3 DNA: TGCGCCAGCAGTGGACAGGGCGGGGAAGATACGCAGTATTTT
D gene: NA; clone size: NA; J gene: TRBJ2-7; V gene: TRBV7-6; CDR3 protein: CASSLVAGANYEQYF; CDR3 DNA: TGTGCCAGCAGCTTAGTGGCAGGGGCTAACTACGAGCAGTACTTC
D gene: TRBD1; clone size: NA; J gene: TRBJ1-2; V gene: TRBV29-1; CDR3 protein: CSASRDRANYGYTF; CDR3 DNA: TGCAGCGCATCCCGGGACAGGGCAAACTATGGCTACACCTTC
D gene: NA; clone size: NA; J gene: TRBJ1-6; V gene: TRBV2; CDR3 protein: CASQGNSPLHF; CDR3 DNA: TGTGCCAGCCAGGGTAATTCACCCCTCCACTTT
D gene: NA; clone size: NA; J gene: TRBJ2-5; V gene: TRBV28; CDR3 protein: CASTPGTSETQYF; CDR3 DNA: TGTGCCAGCACCCCGGGTACTTCCGAGACCCAGTACTTC
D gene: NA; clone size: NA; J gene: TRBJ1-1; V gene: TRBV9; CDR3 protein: CASSVGGRTEAFF; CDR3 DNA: TGTGCCAGCAGCGTAGGGGGCAGAACTGAAGCTTTCTTT
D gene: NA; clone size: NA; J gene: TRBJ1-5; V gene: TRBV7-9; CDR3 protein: CASSRQDNQPQHF; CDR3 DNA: TGTGCCAGCAGTCGACAGGACAATCAGCCCCAGCATTTT
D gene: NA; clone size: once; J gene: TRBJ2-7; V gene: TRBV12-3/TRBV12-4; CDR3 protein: CASSPRGHEQYF; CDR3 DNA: TGTGCCAGCAGTCCAAGAGGTCACGAGCAGTACTTC
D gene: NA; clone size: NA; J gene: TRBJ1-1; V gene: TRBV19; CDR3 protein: CASSIVGDLRGAFF; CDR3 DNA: TGTGCCAGTAGTATAGTCGGCGACCTGAGAGGAGCTTTCTTT
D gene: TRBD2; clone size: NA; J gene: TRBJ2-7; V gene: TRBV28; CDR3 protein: CASRRGGHYEQYF; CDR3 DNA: TGTGCCAGCAGGCGGGGGGGCCACTACGAGCAGTACTTC
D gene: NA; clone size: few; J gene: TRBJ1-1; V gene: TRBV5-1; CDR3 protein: CASSPDMGGTEAFF; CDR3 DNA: TGCGCCAGCAGCCCGGACATGGGGGGCACTGAAGCTTTCTTT
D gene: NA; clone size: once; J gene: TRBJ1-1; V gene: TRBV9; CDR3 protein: CASSLKTDKAFF; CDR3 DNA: TGTGCCAGCAGCCTAAAGACAGATAAAGCTTTCTTT
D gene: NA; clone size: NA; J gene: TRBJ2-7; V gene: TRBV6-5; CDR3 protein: CASSSLYEQYF; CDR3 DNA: TGTGCCAGCAGTTCCCTTTACGAGCAGTACTTC
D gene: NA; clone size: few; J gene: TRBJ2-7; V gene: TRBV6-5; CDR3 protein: CAIQGSVSYEQYF; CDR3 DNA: TGTGCCATCCAAGGAAGCGTTTCCTACGAGCAGTACTTC
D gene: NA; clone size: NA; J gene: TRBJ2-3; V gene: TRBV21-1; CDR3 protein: CASSVRLAATADTQYF; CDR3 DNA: TGTGCCAGCAGCGTTCGACTAGCGGCCACCGCAGATACGCAGTATTTT
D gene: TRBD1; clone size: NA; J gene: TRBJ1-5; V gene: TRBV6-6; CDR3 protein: CASSRTGKTYSNQPQHF; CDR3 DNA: TGTGCCAGCAGTCGGACAGGAAAAACCTATAGCAATCAGCCCCAGCATTTT
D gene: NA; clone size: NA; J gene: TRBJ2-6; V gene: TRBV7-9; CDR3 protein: CASSPLSLGGSGANVLTF; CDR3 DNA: TGTGCCAGCAGCCCACTATCATTAGGAGGCTCTGGGGCCAACGTCCTGACTTTC
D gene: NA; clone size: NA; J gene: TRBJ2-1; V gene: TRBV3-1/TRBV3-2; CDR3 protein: CASSQGGSEQFF; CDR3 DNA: TGTGCCAGCAGCCAAGGGGGCAGTGAGCAGTTCTTC
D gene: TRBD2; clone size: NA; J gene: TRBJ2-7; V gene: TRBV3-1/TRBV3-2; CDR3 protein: CASSQDREGPDSYEQYF; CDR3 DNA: TGTGCCAGCAGCCAAGATAGGGAGGGACCCGACTCCTACGAGCAGTACTTC
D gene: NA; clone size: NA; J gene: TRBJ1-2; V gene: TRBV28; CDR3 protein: CASSFGSYGYTF; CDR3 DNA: TGTGCCAGCAGTTTTGGGAGCTATGGCTACACCTTC
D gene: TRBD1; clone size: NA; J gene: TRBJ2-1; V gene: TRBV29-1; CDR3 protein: CSVYRGYFYNEQFF; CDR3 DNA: TGCAGCGTTTACAGGGGATACTTCTACAATGAGCAGTTCTTC
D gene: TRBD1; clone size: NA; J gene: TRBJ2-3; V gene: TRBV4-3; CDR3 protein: CASSPQGGTGADTQYF; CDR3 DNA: TGCGCCAGCAGCCCCCAGGGAGGGACAGGGGCAGATACGCAGTATTTT
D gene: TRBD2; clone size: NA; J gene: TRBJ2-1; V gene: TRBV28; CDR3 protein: CASTLAGGFYNEQFF; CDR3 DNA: TGTGCCAGCACCCTAGCGGGAGGTTTCTACAATGAGCAGTTCTTC
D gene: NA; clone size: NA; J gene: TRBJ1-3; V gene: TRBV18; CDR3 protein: CASSPTAFYSGNTIYF; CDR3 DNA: TGTGCCAGCTCACCAACAGCCTTTTACTCTGGAAACACCATATATTTT
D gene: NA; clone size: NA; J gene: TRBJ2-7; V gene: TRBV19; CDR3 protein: CASRPTGTSYEQYF; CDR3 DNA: TGTGCCAGTAGACCTACCGGGACTTCCTACGAGCAGTACTTC
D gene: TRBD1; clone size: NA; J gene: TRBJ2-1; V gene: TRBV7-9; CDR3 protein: CATGQGINEQFF; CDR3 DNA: TGTGCCACGGGACAGGGGATAAATGAGCAGTTCTTC
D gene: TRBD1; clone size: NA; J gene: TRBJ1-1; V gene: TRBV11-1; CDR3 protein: CASRPQQGDTEAFF; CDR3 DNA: TGTGCCAGCAGGCCCCAACAGGGGGACACTGAAGCTTTCTTT
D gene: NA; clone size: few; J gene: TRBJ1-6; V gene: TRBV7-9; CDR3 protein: CASSLGGNSPLHF; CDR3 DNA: TGTGCCAGCAGCTTAGGAGGGAATTCACCCCTCCACTTT
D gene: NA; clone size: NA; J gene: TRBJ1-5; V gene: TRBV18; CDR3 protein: CASSQETSENQPQHF; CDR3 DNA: TGTGCCAGCTCACAAGAAACGTCAGAAAATCAGCCCCAGCATTTT
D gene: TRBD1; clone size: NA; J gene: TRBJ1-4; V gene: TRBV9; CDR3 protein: CASSVGDRGPLKREKLFF; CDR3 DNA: TGTGCCAGCAGCGTAGGGGACAGGGGGCCGTTAAAAAGAGAAAAACTGTTTTTT
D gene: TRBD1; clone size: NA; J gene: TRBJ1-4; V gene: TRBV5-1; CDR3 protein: CASSFPGGRGSGEKLFF; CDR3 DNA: TGCGCCAGCAGCTTCCCAGGGGGCAGAGGTTCCGGAGAAAAACTGTTTTTT
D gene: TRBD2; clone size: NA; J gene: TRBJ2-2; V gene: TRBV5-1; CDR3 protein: CASSLGLAGEIGELFF; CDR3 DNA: TGCGCCAGCAGCTTGGGACTAGCGGGAGAAATCGGGGAGCTGTTTTTT